This is a list of T cell receptor beta chains from one sample in a study of CD8+ T cells in alopecia areata. Only in-frame clones appear in the TCRdb table, and some are missing; sequencing was by immunoSEQ multiplex PCR. The sample holds over 150,000 clones, roughly 59% seen once. The input for sequencing was CD4+ T cells sorted from blood, taken at week 0. These receptors all stem from a human donor with alopecia areata. Each CDR3 is given with its conserved first and last residue. D genes are given only for firm matches. The size entry is marked missing in some rows and otherwise reads once, few, many or a size class.

v_gene	abundance	len	d_gene	j_gene	CDR3aa	CDR3nt
TRBV19	NA	14	NA	TRBJ1-5	CASSIQGGNQPQHF	TGTGCCAGTAGTATCCAGGGCGGCAATCAGCCCCAGCATTTT
TRBV29-1	NA	11	TRBD1	TRBJ2-1	CSGTGYNEQFF	TGCAGCGGGACAGGGTACAATGAGCAGTTCTTC
TRBV5-5	NA	16	TRBD2	TRBJ2-5	CASSNGLAGGQETQYF	TGTGCCAGCTCTAACGGACTAGCCGGGGGCCAAGAGACCCAGTACTTC
TRBV27	NA	13	TRBD1	TRBJ1-2	CASSPGTVGGYTF	TGTGCCAGCAGTCCCGGGACAGTGGGGGGCTACACCTTC
TRBV7-9	NA	14	NA	TRBJ2-6	CASSLESGANVLTF	TGTGCCAGCAGCTTAGAGTCTGGGGCCAACGTCCTGACTTTC
TRBV20-1	NA	11	NA	TRBJ1-1	CSAAVDTEAFF	TGCAGTGCTGCCGTGGACACTGAAGCTTTCTTT
TRBV4-3	few	14	NA	TRBJ2-7	CASSPGTLSYEQYF	TGCGCCAGCAGCCCAGGGACATTGAGCTACGAGCAGTACTTC
TRBV27	NA	14	NA	TRBJ1-1	CASSENTLETEAFF	TGTGCCAGCAGTGAAAATACTTTGGAGACTGAAGCTTTCTTT
TRBV6-1	NA	14	TRBD1	TRBJ1-2	CASSEVGTGFGYTF	TGTGCCAGCAGTGAAGTAGGGACAGGGTTCGGCTACACCTTC
TRBV19	NA	17	NA	TRBJ2-5	CASSLTSGRGLQETQYF	TGTGCCAGTAGTCTCACCTCAGGGCGTGGTCTCCAAGAGACCCAGTACTTC
TRBV4-2	NA	16	NA	TRBJ1-2	CASSQDSPRGRGGYTF	TGTGCCAGCAGCCAAGATTCGCCTCGGGGGCGCGGTGGCTACACCTTC
TRBV29-1	NA	13	NA	TRBJ1-1	CSVLGQLNTEAFF	TGCAGCGTTTTAGGACAGTTGAACACTGAAGCTTTCTTT